This TCR beta chain was obtained from a study of T-cell reconstitution after alpha-beta-depleted transplantation in children. A TCRbeta library incorporating unique molecular identifiers was prepared. TCRdb fed the PCR reads into MiXCR, producing one record per CDR3 protein. The sample gives some 300,000 distinct CDR3 sequences, roughly 7.8% of which show up once; approximately 8.2% is in the top ten. This clonotype was seen many times. What it recognizes is unknown. Study-wide results and limits: The high TCRbeta diversity at day 60 in some patients came from surviving recipient T cells and thymic progenitors. T-cell counts and diversity were attributed mostly to newly produced T cells one year after transplant.

J gave up 5 bases and V 1 base, and 5 bases lay outside the gene matches. The CDR3 runs 15 residues. In germline, CDR1 is SGHTA, CDR2 FQGNSA. The sequencing here drew on peripheral blood, taken 360 days after TCRalphabeta/CD19-depleted stem cell transplant. This chain connects TRBV7-2 to TRBJ2-3; 8 bases fit TRBD1. The receptor was isolated from a female patient under 10 years old who had a stem cell transplant for Fanconi anemia, so the T cells may come from the graft donor. CDR3 loop: CASSLVSDRGDTQYF. In DNA, the CDR3 is TGTGCCAGCAGCTTAGTTTCAGACAGGGGAGATACGCAGTATTTT.